These 26 T cell receptor beta chains were sequenced from one sample in a study of early T cells in non-severe SARS-CoV-2 infection. TCRdb analysed the 5' RACE reads with MiXCR anew, one entry per CDR3 protein. The repertoire holds approximately 27,000 distinct CDR3 sequences, with about 4.6% as singletons. The sequenced sample was whole blood. These receptors were obtained from an adult who was a healthcare worker with PCR-confirmed SARS-CoV-2 infection or an uninfected control (not recorded which).

This clonotype was seen ten or more times. The chain employs TRBV20-1 and TRBJ2-5; D perhaps matches TRBD2 (6 bases). In germline, CDR1 is DFQATT, CDR2 SNEGSKA (reference sequence). The CDR3 runs 10 residues. CDR3 amino acids: CSAAGETQYF. DNA of the CDR3: TGCAGCGCCGCGGGGGAGACCCAGTACTTC.

This clonotype was counted a few times. This chain uses TRBV7-6 with TRBJ2-7; D is unclear. The germline V gene encodes CDR1 SGHVS and CDR2 FNYEAQ. The CDR3 spans 14 residues. V gave up 2 bases and J gave up 5 bases, with 13 bases separating them. The CDR3 region has the DNA TGTGCCAGCAGCTTAAACCCAGCGACCCACGAGCAGTACTTC. This codes for CASSLNPATHEQYF.

This clonotype counts as medium-sized (0.01 to 0.1%). This rearrangement joins TRBV6-6 to TRBJ1-5; no definite D call. There are 13 residues in the CDR3. The V end was cut by 7 bases, the J end by 0 bases, with 7 bases between. Germline CDR1 MNHNY, CDR2 SVGAGI (reference sequence). As DNA, the CDR3 is TGTGCCAGCAATGCTTATAGCAATCAGCCCCAGCATTTT. Translated, it gives CASNAYSNQPQHF.

The chain joins TRBV11-2 to TRBJ2-7; 7 positions match TRBD1. The CDR3 is made up of 12 amino acids. V gave up 5 bases and J gave up 5 bases; unmatched junction bases: 3. Germline assignment: CDR1 SGHAT and CDR2 FQNNGV. CDR3 sequence (DNA): TGTGCCAGCAGCCCAGACAGGGACGAGCAGTACTTC. Protein: CASSPDRDEQYF.

This clonotype was counted ten times or more. CDR3 protein: CASSFSGSTGNIQYF. The CDR3 bases are TGTGCCAGCAGCTTTAGCGGGAGTACCGGAAACATTCAGTACTTC. The chain is built from TRBV7-2 and TRBJ2-4; 9 bases align to TRBD2. J lost 6 bases, V lost 3 bases, and 6 bases had no gene match. Germline-derived CDR1 and CDR2 are SGHTA and FQGNSA. The CDR3 is 15 residues long. The full variable domain, completed using reference TRBV7-2 and TRBJ2-4, is GAGVSQSPSNKVTEKGKDVELRCDPISGHTALYWYRQSLGQGLEFLIYFQGNSAPDKSGLPSDRFSAERTGGSVSTLTIQRTQQEDSAVYLCASSFSGSTGNIQYFGAGTRLSVL.

The sample holds a few counts of this clonotype. This sequence joins TRBV10-1 and TRBJ2-7; D gene unclear. Germline lookup yields CDR1 WNHNN and CDR2 SYGVQD (reference sequence). The CDR3 is 12 amino acids. Deletions cut 10 bases from V and 1 base from J, with 11 bases between. The CDR3 is CANLAPSYEQYF. CDR3 nucleotide sequence: TGCGCCAACCTCGCGCCTTCCTACGAGCAGTACTTC.

This clonotype was observed a handful of times. The chain recombines TRBV6-5 with TRBJ1-2, with TRBD1 matching over 7 bases. Germline trimming cut 6 bases from V and 2 bases from J; bases unmatched to any gene: 6. Per the germline V gene, CDR1 is MNHEY and CDR2 is SVGAGI. There are 14 residues in the CDR3. CDR3 nucleotides: TGTGCCAGCAGGACAGGGTGGAGGAACTATGGCTACACCTTC. Amino acid sequence: CASRTGWRNYGYTF.

This clonotype has ten or more counts. V and J are TRBV5-4 and TRBJ2-3; 11 positions agree with TRBD1. CDR1 is SGHNT and CDR2 is YYREEE in the germline V gene (reference sequence). V was pared by 5 bases and J by 6 bases, with 8 bases of the junction left unmatched. The CDR3 is 15 amino acids. The CDR3 reads CASSKGTGGMDTQYF. CDR3 nucleotides: TGTGCCAGCAGTAAGGGGACAGGGGGTATGGATACGCAGTATTTT.

The CDR3 DNA reads TGTGCCAGCAGTCAACTCAGGGCGGGGCAGTACTTC. Translated: CASSQLRAGQYF. The chain carries TRBV28 and TRBJ2-7; D may match TRBD1 or TRBD2 (5 bases each). The CDR3 consists of 12 residues. V lost 5 bases to trimming and J lost 9 bases, with 14 bases between them. The germline V gene has CDR1 MDHEN and CDR2 SYDVKM.

The chain couples TRBV3-1 to TRBJ2-3; a weak D match, TRBD2 (6 bases). The germline CDR1 and CDR2 sequences are LGHDT and YNNKEL (reference sequence). V lost 5 bases and J lost 14, with 20 bases in between. This CDR3 has 13 amino acids. CDR3 residues: CASSNSRDLLGYF. CDR3 DNA sequence: TGTGCCAGCAGCAACTCTCGGGACTTACTTGGGTATTTT.

This clonotype turned up a few times. This chain links TRBV3-1 with TRBJ1-1; TRBD1 is a possible D gene (6 bases). The CDR3 runs 14 residues. Germline V gene data show CDR1 as LGHDT and CDR2 as YNNKEL (reference sequence). V gave up 2 bases and J gave up 3 bases, with 10 bases separating them. This CDR3 reads CASSQTYRDTEAFF. CDR3 DNA: TGTGCCAGCAGCCAAACCTACAGGGACACTGAAGCTTTCTTT.

The CDR3 is CASSLTGVGEQYF. The CDR3 region has the DNA TGTGCCAGCAGTTTAACAGGGGTTGGAGAGCAGTACTTC. V is TRBV28 and J is TRBJ2-7; 7 positions agree with TRBD1. Germline trimming cut 2 bases from V and 7 bases from J; bases unmatched to any gene: 5. The germline V gene has CDR1 MDHEN and CDR2 SYDVKM. This CDR3 contains 13 residues.

V is TRBV29-1 and J is TRBJ2-7; D not certain. Trimming cost V 4 bases and J 2 bases, with 9 bases left between them. Germline lookup yields CDR1 SQVTM and CDR2 ANQGSEA. The CDR3 covers 12 residues. The chain's CDR3 is CSVVPGAYEQYF. The DNA for the CDR3 is TGCAGCGTTGTACCCGGTGCCTACGAGCAGTACTTC.

This clonotype came up many times. The CDR3 nucleotides read TGTGCCAGCAGGATGACTAGCGGGGGACAAGAGACCCAGTACTTC. This sequence encodes CASRMTSGGQETQYF. The chain couples TRBV4-2 to TRBJ2-5; 12 bases map to TRBD2. V was clipped by 6 bases and J by 2 bases; unmatched bases: 4. This CDR3 contains 15 residues. CDR1 LGHNA and CDR2 YNFKEQ come from the germline V gene.

In its sample, this clonotype was seen a few times. The genes are TRBV29-1 and TRBJ2-1; no reliable D call. This CDR3 region has 10 residues. Between the trimmed V and J ends, which lost 7 bases and 9 bases, there was a span of 10 bases. Germline V lookup: CDR1 SQVTM, CDR2 ANQGSEA. The CDR3 DNA follows: TGCAGCGCCGGAGAGCTTGAGCAGTTCTTC. Translation: CSAGELEQFF.

This clonotype has ten or more counts. The chain recombines TRBV11-2 with TRBJ2-3, with TRBD2 identical over 10 bases. The CDR3 has 20 residues. Trimming removed 6 bases from V and 2 bases from J; junction bases left unmatched: 20. CDR1 and CDR2 (germline): SGHAT, FQNNGV. The DNA of the CDR3 is TGTGCCAGCAGTCGAACCGGCACCTTAGCGGGGGGCAAATCCACAGATACGCAGTATTTT. The encoded protein is CASSRTGTLAGGKSTDTQYF.

Remarks on this clonotype: The junction departs from germline at one end; a sequencing error may be responsible. The chain couples TRBV7-2 to TRBJ2-7, with D possibly being TRBD1 (7 bases). Per germline, CDR1 SGHTA and CDR2 FQGNSA. This CDR3 has 15 amino acids. CDR3 in DNA: TGTGCAAGCAGCTCAGGGGGGACCCGGGGGTACGAGCAGTACTTC. Its translation: CASSSGGTRGYEQYF.

This chain uses TRBV28 with TRBJ2-5, with D possibly matching TRBD2 (5 bases). The germline V and J ends were trimmed by 5 bases and 1 base, with 20 bases remaining between them. Germline lookup yields CDR1 MDHEN and CDR2 SYDVKM. CDR3 length equals 17 residues. CDR3 sequence (DNA): TGTGCCAGCAGTCCAAACCTCGGACTCAAACCCCAAGAGACCCAGTACTTC. This translates into CASSPNLGLKPQETQYF.

This clonotype was seen repeatedly, ten times or more. The chain has TRBV10-2 and TRBJ1-1; the match to TRBD1 covers 8 bases. This CDR3 spans 13 amino acids. V lost 2 bases, J lost 9 bases, and 5 bases stayed unmatched. CDR1 is WSHSY, CDR2 SAAADI, per germline. The CDR3 region has the DNA TGCGCCAGCAGTGAGCCAAACAGGGGGAAAGCTTTCTTT. Protein sequence: CASSEPNRGKAFF.

This clonotype was seen at least ten times. This sequence joins TRBV29-1 and TRBJ1-3; D not resolved. This CDR3 region has 13 residues. V lost 3 bases, J lost 4 bases, and 10 bases lay in between. Germline CDR1 and CDR2: SQVTM and ANQGSEA. CDR3 sequence (DNA): TGCAGCGTTGAGCAGTCCGGCGGAAACACCATATATTTT. This encodes CSVEQSGGNTIYF. The full variable domain, its missing parts supplied by reference TRBV29-1 and TRBJ1-3, is SAVISQKPSRDICQRGTSLTIQCQVDSQVTMMFWYRQQPGQSLTLIATANQGSEATYESGFVIDKFPISRPNLTFSTLTVSNMSPEDSSIYLCSVEQSGGNTIYFGEGSWLTVV.

At least ten counts were recorded for this clonotype. This chain links TRBV20-1 with TRBJ2-7; TRBD1 agrees at 8 bases. The CDR3 sequence is 13 residues long. The V gene's germline CDR1 is DFQATT and CDR2 SNEGSKA (reference sequence). Germline trimming cut 6 bases from V and 3 bases from J; bases unmatched to any gene: 7. CDR3 in DNA: TGCAGTGCCTCCGACAGGGGCTTCTACGAGCAGTACTTC. Its translation is CSASDRGFYEQYF.

This clonotype was detected only a few times. The rearrangement joins TRBV11-2 to TRBJ2-7; no firm D call. The CDR3 runs 12 residues. The germline V gene encodes CDR1 SGHAT and CDR2 FQNNGV. V dropped 5 bases and J dropped 3 bases, with 8 bases sitting between them. DNA for the CDR3: TGTGCCAGCAGCCTAGGACGCTACGAGCAGTACTTC. Translation gives CASSLGRYEQYF.

There are many counts of this clonotype. The V and J genes are TRBV5-6 and TRBJ1-5; D remains ambiguous. Deletions cut 6 bases from V and 6 bases from J, with 16 bases between. CDR3 length equals 14 residues. Germline V lookup: CDR1 SGHDT, CDR2 YYEEEE. The DNA of the CDR3 is TGTGCCAGCACCCAAGGAGCGGGGATTCAGCCCCAGCATTTT. It specifies CASTQGAGIQPQHF.

This clonotype was observed a few times. The chain is built from TRBV29-1 and TRBJ2-3; 7 bases line up with TRBD2. There are 13 residues in the CDR3. The germline V gene has CDR1 SQVTM and CDR2 ANQGSEA. The V and J ends lost 7 bases and 1 base, in that order; junction bases with no gene match: 5. In DNA, the CDR3 is TGCAGCGCCTTTGGACTAGGCACAGATACGCAGTATTTT. Protein product: CSAFGLGTDTQYF.

The rearrangement joins TRBV27 to TRBJ2-2, with 10 bases matching TRBD1. After removal of 3 bases from V and 5 bases from J, the junction contained 6 bases not matched to a gene. CDR3 length: 16 amino acids. CDR1 and CDR2 (germline): MNHEY, SMNVEV (reference sequence). The CDR3 DNA reads TGTGCCAGCAGTTTGTCCGGGACAGGGGTTACCGGGGAGCTGTTTTTT. Amino acid sequence: CASSLSGTGVTGELFF.

V usage is TRBV20-1 and J usage is TRBJ2-2; possible D gene TRBD1, 6 bases. V was pared by 6 bases and J by 6 bases, with 8 bases between. This CDR3 comprises 11 residues. The germline gives CDR1 DFQATT, CDR2 SNEGSKA (reference sequence). The CDR3 region is CSATGPGELFF. The CDR3 DNA reads as TGCAGTGCGACAGGCCCCGGGGAGCTGTTTTTT.